This T cell receptor (beta chain) was captured in a study of control samples from healthy donors and cancer patients. The repertoire was sequenced with immunoSEQ multiplex PCR; TCRdb's copy has only in-frame clones and lacks some. The sample holds over 85,000 clones; approximately 88% are singletons and the top ten take about 35%. The ends were cut back, 6 bases at V and 1 base at J, with 9 bases in the middle. Germline V gene lookup returns CDR1 MNHNY and CDR2 SVGAGI (reference sequence). This CDR3 is 13 amino acids long. This clone was detected once. The receptor was derived from a man aged 65 to 85 with lung cancer. Sequencing was done on a sample of PBMCs. The genes are TRBV6-6 and TRBJ1-1; perhaps TRBD1 as D (6 bases). The chain's CDR3 is CASSGQTNTEAFF. DNA of the CDR3: TGTGCCAGCAGCGGACAGACGAACACTGAAGCTTTCTTT.